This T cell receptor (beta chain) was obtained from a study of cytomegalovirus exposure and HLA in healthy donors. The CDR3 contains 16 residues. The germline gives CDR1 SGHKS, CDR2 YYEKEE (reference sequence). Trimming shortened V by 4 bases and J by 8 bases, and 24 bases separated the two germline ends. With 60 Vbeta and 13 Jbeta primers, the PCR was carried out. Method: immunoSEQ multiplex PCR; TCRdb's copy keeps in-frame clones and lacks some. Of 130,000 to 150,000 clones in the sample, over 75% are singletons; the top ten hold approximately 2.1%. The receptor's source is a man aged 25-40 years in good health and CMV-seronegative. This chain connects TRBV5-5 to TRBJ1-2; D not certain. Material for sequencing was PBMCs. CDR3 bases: TGTGCCAGCAGCGTCGAAGTATTTATGGTCCCTAACGGCTACACCTTC. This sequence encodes CASSVEVFMVPNGYTF.